Reported below is one T cell receptor beta chain. Antigen unknown. The junction does not match germline at one end; this may be a read error. The data originate from a study of T cell repertoires in cytomegalovirus infection. The study's findings and limits: The study found HLA-C-restricted CMV-specific TCR beta clonotypes dominating the ex vivo response.

Per germline, CDR1 SNHLY and CDR2 FYNNEI. The CDR3 runs to 14 residues. TCRdb analysed the reads with MiXCR anew, one entry per CDR3 protein. The repertoire holds 700,000 to 900,000 distinct CDR3 sequences, with 29% as singletons. This sequence was found in a human donor in good health (CMV status not recorded). Some clones in this sample may be carry-over from other donors' samples. Sequences were derived from cultured CD8+ T cells from PBMCs, sampled from culture after CMV antigen stimulation. The chain recombines TRBV2 with TRBJ1-5; D unclear. CDR3 residues: CASSEGPLNRPQHF. The CDR3 region has the DNA TGTGCCAGCAGTGAAGGTCCGTTGAATCGGCCCCAGCATTTT.